The 30 T cell receptor beta chains presented below share a single source sample, sequenced in a study of CD8 T cell repertoires and HIV-1 epitope variants. TCRdb's copy holds only in-frame clones and misses some; the assay was immunoSEQ multiplex PCR. This table holds 95,000 or so clones, over 70% found once. The specimen was uncultured baseline CD8+ T cells from peripheral blood mononuclear cells (PBMCs). The receptors originated from a male donor with HIV.

In this sample, this clone turned up a few times. The rearrangement uses TRBV7-9 and TRBJ2-7, with 7 bases matching TRBD1. The germline V gene has CDR1 SEHNR and CDR2 FQNEAQ (reference sequence). The ends lost 5 bases at V and 3 bases at J; junction bases unmatched: 10. This CDR3 is built from 15 residues. CDR3 loop: CASSLYRRDSYEQYF. CDR3 sequence (DNA): TGTGCCAGCAGCCTTTATCGTCGGGACAGCTACGAGCAGTACTTC.

This rearrangement joins TRBV27 to TRBJ2-6; D remains unclear. V lost 2 bases, J lost 3 bases, and 8 bases lay in between. Germline values: CDR1 MNHEY, CDR2 SMNVEV (reference sequence). The CDR3 is 15 residues long. The CDR3 bases are TGTGCCAGCAGTTTAAGAAGTCGTGGGGCCAACGTCCTGACTTTC. Translation gives CASSLRSRGANVLTF. Variable domain in full (rest from reference TRBV27 and TRBJ2-6): EAQVTQNPRYLITVTGKKLTVTCSQNMNHEYMSWYRQDPGLGLRQIYYSMNVEVTDKGDVPEGYKVSRKEKRNFPLILESPSPNQTSLYFCASSLRSRGANVLTFGAGSRLTVL.

The gene calls are TRBV19 and TRBJ2-3; D possibly corresponds to TRBD2 (5 bases). The CDR3 is made up of 15 amino acids. V lost 4 bases to trimming and J lost 2 bases, with 13 bases between them. Germline CDR1 reads LNHDA; CDR2 reads SQIVND (reference sequence). The CDR3 reads CASSKATGFTDTQYF. CDR3 nucleotide sequence: TGTGCCAGTAGTAAGGCAACGGGATTCACAGATACGCAGTATTTT.

This clone was seen a handful of times. The chain employs TRBV18 and TRBJ1-3; D is unresolved. Germline V lookup: CDR1 KGHSH, CDR2 LQKENI. This CDR3 is built from 15 residues. V gave up 2 bases and J gave up 0 bases, with 8 bases separating them. This CDR3 is CASSPETVSGNTIYF. The CDR3, as DNA: TGTGCCAGCTCACCAGAAACAGTCTCTGGAAACACCATATATTTT.

This clone has just one count. CDR3 in amino acids: CATSTPGQGQETQYF. The CDR3 coding sequence is TGTGCCACCAGCACCCCTGGACAGGGGCAAGAGACCCAGTACTTC. The chain joins TRBV15 to TRBJ2-5; 9 nucleotides line up with TRBD1. The CDR3 has 15 residues. J was trimmed by 2 bases and V by 4 bases; bases with no gene match: 5. Per germline, CDR1 LNHNV and CDR2 YYDKDF (reference sequence).

This clone was picked up one time. CDR3 sequence reads: CASRDGSYEQYF. The CDR3, as DNA: TGTGCCAGCAGGGACGGATCCTACGAGCAGTACTTC. This chain connects TRBV2 to TRBJ2-7; D not certain. The CDR3 has 12 amino acids. V was trimmed by 6 bases and J by 1 base, leaving 7 bases between them. The germline CDR1 and CDR2 sequences are SNHLY and FYNNEI.

The genes are TRBV28 and TRBJ1-1; possibly TRBD1 for D (5 bases). This CDR3 spans 15 amino acids. CDR1 and CDR2 from the germline V gene are MDHEN and SYDVKM. The V and J ends lost 2 bases and 8 bases respectively, with 18 bases between them. The CDR3 nucleotides read TGTGCCAGCAGTTTAAGTGGGGGGGGTCTTCACGAAGCTTTCTTT. It yields the protein CASSLSGGGLHEAFF.

The chain has TRBV4-2 and TRBJ2-3; perhaps TRBD1 as D (7 bases). From germline, CDR1 is LGHNA and CDR2 YNFKEQ. The CDR3 has 14 amino acids. Trimming stripped 3 bases from V and 7 bases from J, with 14 bases between. DNA of the CDR3: TGTGCCAGCAGCCACGGACCAGGGGGGAATACGCAGTATTTT. Translating gives CASSHGPGGNTQYF.

The rearrangement uses TRBV7-9 and TRBJ1-1, with D possibly being TRBD1 (5 bases). The V and J ends lost 1 base and 11 bases respectively, with 14 bases between them. Germline V lookup: CDR1 SEHNR, CDR2 FQNEAQ (reference sequence). CDR3 length: 13 amino acids. The CDR3 nucleotides read TGTGCCAGCAGCTTAGAAGTTACCTACAGGGCTTTCTTT. Translating gives CASSLEVTYRAFF.

The V call is TRBV30, the J call TRBJ1-4, with TRBD1 matching 8 bases. Per the germline V gene, CDR1 is GTSNPN and CDR2 is SVGIG (reference sequence). Unmatched junction bases numbered 9, after V lost 7 bases and J lost 8 bases. CDR3 length equals 13 residues. DNA for the CDR3: TGTGCCTCCCAGACAGGGGAGGAGGAAAAACTGTTTTTT. The encoded protein is CASQTGEEEKLFF.

V is TRBV6-6 and J is TRBJ1-5; 9 bases map to TRBD1. Trimming took 5 bases from V and 2 from J; bases not matched to a gene: 1. The germline V gene has CDR1 MNHNY and CDR2 SVGAGI (reference sequence). The CDR3 covers 14 residues. In nucleotides, the CDR3 is TGTGCCAGCAGTACAGGGGGCGGCAATCAGCCCCAGCATTTT. Protein: CASSTGGGNQPQHF.

J is TRBJ1-5 and V is TRBV18; 7 bases agree with TRBD1. V shed 5 bases and J 5 bases; nucleotides not matched to a gene: 12. Germline V gene data show CDR1 as KGHSH and CDR2 as LQKENI. The CDR3 sequence is 16 residues long. CDR3 amino acids: CASSAPSRGGDQPQHF. For the CDR3, the DNA is TGTGCCAGCTCAGCCCCCTCCAGAGGGGGCGATCAGCCCCAGCATTTT. The complete variable domain, with remaining parts taken from reference TRBV18 and TRBJ1-5, reads NAGVMQNPRHLVRRRGQEARLRCSPMKGHSHVYWYRQLPEEGLKFMVYLQKENIIDESGMPKERFSAEFPKEGPSILRIQQVVRGDSAAYFCASSAPSRGGDQPQHFGDGTRLSIL.

The rearrangement uses TRBV5-6 and TRBJ1-2; TRBD1 agrees at 7 bases. Germline-derived CDR1 and CDR2 are SGHDT and YYEEEE. The CDR3 runs to 15 residues. V gave up 4 bases and J gave up 2 bases; unmatched junction bases: 8. CDR3 protein: CASSQAGTVNYGYTF. The CDR3 DNA follows: TGTGCCAGCAGCCAAGCCGGGACAGTAAACTATGGCTACACCTTC.

The rearrangement joins TRBV19 to TRBJ2-7; D ambiguous. V was cut by 5 bases and J by 3 bases, with 17 bases left in between. CDR3 length: 15 amino acids. The V gene's germline CDR1 is LNHDA and CDR2 SQIVND (reference sequence). CDR3 region: CASSPGPSEVYEQYF. The CDR3 bases are TGTGCCAGTAGTCCTGGACCCTCAGAGGTCTACGAGCAGTACTTC. Full variable domain (missing parts from reference TRBV19 and TRBJ2-7): DGGITQSPKYLFRKEGQNVTLSCEQNLNHDAMYWYRQDPGQGLRLIYYSQIVNDFQKGDIAEGYSVSREKKESFPLTVTSAQKNPTAFYLCASSPGPSEVYEQYFGPGTRLTVT.

The chain recombines TRBV7-2 with TRBJ2-2; the D gene is possibly TRBD1 (6 bases). Trimming stripped 7 bases from V and 1 base from J, with 10 bases between. The CDR3 sequence is 14 residues long. Germline assignment: CDR1 SGHTA and CDR2 FQGNSA. The CDR3 protein is CASTRGVNTGELFF. As DNA, the CDR3 is TGTGCCAGCACCAGGGGAGTGAACACCGGGGAGCTGTTTTTT.

This clone was picked up one time. The rearrangement joins TRBV7-2 to TRBJ2-3; possibly TRBD1 or TRBD2 for D (5 bases each). The CDR3 totals 12 residues. Trimming stripped 4 bases from V and 5 bases from J, with 7 bases between. Germline V CDR1 and CDR2: SGHTA, FQGNSA. In nucleotides, the CDR3 is TGTGCCAGCAGCTCGAGGGGAGATACGCAGTATTTT. Encoded protein: CASSSRGDTQYF.

The chain has TRBV14 and TRBJ1-1; D gene uncertain. The CDR3 covers 15 residues. The ends were cut back, 0 bases at V and 1 base at J, with 9 bases in the middle. The germline gives CDR1 SGHDN, CDR2 FVKESK. CDR3 nucleotide sequence: TGTGCCAGCAGCCAAGATATAAGGAGGAACACTGAAGCTTTCTTT. This gives the protein CASSQDIRRNTEAFF.

The gene calls are TRBV6-5 and TRBJ2-2; TRBD1 agrees at 7 bases. Germline trimming cut 5 bases from V and 1 base from J; bases unmatched to any gene: 4. The V gene's germline CDR1 is MNHEY and CDR2 SVGAGI. The CDR3 is 15 amino acids. The CDR3: CASSSWTGNTGELFF. The CDR3 DNA reads as TGTGCCAGCAGTAGTTGGACAGGGAACACCGGGGAGCTGTTTTTT.

The chain carries TRBV5-1 and TRBJ1-1, with 9 bases fitting TRBD1. CDR1 and CDR2 (germline): SGHRS, YFSETQ. With V trimmed by 0 bases and J by 4 bases, 4 bases remained unmatched. The CDR3 has 15 amino acids. The CDR3 DNA reads TGCGCCAGCAGCTTGGGGGACAGGGCGGGCACTGAAGCTTTCTTT. Encoded protein: CASSLGDRAGTEAFF. Together with reference TRBV5-1 and TRBJ1-1, the CDR3 gives the full variable domain: KAGVTQTPRYLIKTRGQQVTLSCSPISGHRSVSWYQQTPGQGLQFLFEYFSETQRNKGNFPGRFSGRQFSNSRSEMNVSTLELGDSALYLCASSLGDRAGTEAFFGQGTRLTVV.

This clone was counted many times. The V call is TRBV6-6, the J call TRBJ1-2, with TRBD1 matching over 7 bases. The CDR3 loop spans 13 amino acids. Per the germline V gene, CDR1 is MNHNY and CDR2 is SVGAGI (reference sequence). Unmatched junction bases numbered 8, after V lost 7 bases and J lost 6 bases. Written as DNA, the CDR3 is TGTGCCAGCATTTCCACAGGGGAAAATGGCTACACCTTC. Translated, it gives CASISTGENGYTF.

In this sample, this clone turned up a few times. The gene calls are TRBV2 and TRBJ1-6; D is possibly TRBD1 (5 bases). Per the germline V gene, CDR1 is SNHLY and CDR2 is FYNNEI. V was pared by 9 bases and J by 10 bases, with 16 bases between. This CDR3 spans 13 amino acids. Written as DNA, the CDR3 is TGTGCCAGGGCCAAGGACATGAACTCACCCCTCCACTTT. This translates into CARAKDMNSPLHF.

In its sample, this clone was seen once. V and J are TRBV7-2 and TRBJ1-4, with D possibly being TRBD1 (6 bases). Trimming removed 3 bases from V and 4 bases from J, with 18 bases in between. This CDR3 spans 17 amino acids. From germline, CDR1 is SGHTA and CDR2 FQGNSA. As DNA, the CDR3 is TGTGCCAGCAGCTTGGACCCCCCAGGGGCGGGTAATGAAAAACTGTTTTTT. Translation gives CASSLDPPGAGNEKLFF.

The sample holds one count of this clone. V and J are TRBV4-1 and TRBJ2-7; no firm D call. Germline V CDR1 and CDR2: MGHRA, YSYEKL. The length of the CDR3 is 13 residues. The germline V and J ends were trimmed by 4 bases and 5 bases, with 12 bases remaining between them. The CDR3 DNA reads as TGCGCCAGCAGCCTTCGCCTTGAGGACGAGCAGTACTTC. This encodes CASSLRLEDEQYF.

This chain uses TRBV5-1 with TRBJ1-1; possibly TRBD1 for D (5 bases). This CDR3 has 15 amino acids. Trimming took off 0 bases at V and 0 bases at J, with 9 bases between the two ends. The germline V gene has CDR1 SGHRS and CDR2 YFSETQ. CDR3 in amino acids: CASSLERTLNTEAFF. The CDR3, as DNA: TGCGCCAGCAGCTTGGAGAGGACATTGAACACTGAAGCTTTCTTT.

V usage is TRBV29-1 and J usage is TRBJ2-1; TRBD2 agrees at 9 bases. Germline V gene sequence: CDR1 SQVTM, CDR2 ANQGSEA. V shed 5 bases and J 0 bases; nucleotides not matched to a gene: 8. The CDR3 has 16 residues. The CDR3 DNA is TGCAGCGTTTCCCTAGCGGGGTCTAGCTCCTACAATGAGCAGTTCTTC. This encodes CSVSLAGSSSYNEQFF.

The rearrangement uses TRBV9 and TRBJ2-2; D not resolved. V was cut by 0 bases and J by 8 bases, with 5 bases left in between. The CDR3 loop spans 12 amino acids. Per the germline V gene, CDR1 is SGDLS and CDR2 is YYNGEE. CDR3 protein: CASSVGGGELFF. In DNA, the CDR3 is TGTGCCAGCAGCGTAGGGGGAGGGGAGCTGTTTTTT.

This clone came up a few times. Additional DNA sequences in this sample encode the identical CDR3. The chain has TRBV27 and TRBJ2-1; D is unresolved. Germline V gene lookup returns CDR1 MNHEY and CDR2 SMNVEV (reference sequence). The CDR3 has 13 amino acids. The germline V and J ends were trimmed by 5 bases and 0 bases, with 5 bases remaining between them. The CDR3 is CASSPLSYNEQFF. CDR3 in DNA: TGTGCCAGCAGTCCTCTCTCCTACAATGAGCAGTTCTTC.

To note about this clone: Its ends do not fully match the called genes, so a read error is possible. The chain couples TRBV6-6 to TRBJ2-7; 8 positions agree with TRBD2. The CDR3 spans 14 residues. Germline V lookup: CDR1 MNHNY, CDR2 SVGAGI (reference sequence). The CDR3 region is CVSTTGGGRYEQYF. Here the CDR3 DNA reads TGTGTCAGCACAACCGGGGGGGGTCGATACGAGCAGTACTTC.

This clone turned up a few times. The chain uses TRBV19 and TRBJ1-4; perhaps TRBD1 as D (5 bases). V gave up 4 bases and J gave up 5 bases, with 11 bases separating them. This CDR3 comprises 14 residues. Germline CDR1 is LNHDA and CDR2 is SQIVND (reference sequence). Written as DNA, the CDR3 is TGTGCCAGTAGTAAGGGACGGCTAAATGAAAAACTGTTTTTT. This translates into CASSKGRLNEKLFF.

V is TRBV29-1 and J is TRBJ2-7; D perhaps matches TRBD2 (6 bases). Germline values: CDR1 SQVTM, CDR2 ANQGSEA. V was shortened by 7 bases and J by 3 bases, with 13 bases between the two germline ends. This CDR3 region has 12 residues. The chain's CDR3 is CSGGAGLYEQYF. The CDR3 DNA reads as TGCAGCGGTGGAGCGGGCCTCTACGAGCAGTACTTC.